This TCR beta chain appears in the sequencing data of a study of T cell clones after liver transplantation. Across the study: Graft-donor-reactive sequences were compared with third-party-reactive TCRbeta sequences from pre-transplant mixed lymphocyte reactions. Patients counted as tolerant after at least one year off all immunosuppression, enzymes not exceeding twice normal.

Using immunoSEQ multiplex PCR, the repertoire was profiled, and TCRdb retains in-frame clones only, with some absent. This table holds over 100,000 clones, around 86% found once. Points on this clone: Its specificity is not known.

General study results and limits: A larger donor-reactive than third-party decline suggested partial antigen-specific deletion.

CDR3 size: 15 residues. Germline-derived CDR1 and CDR2 are SGHNT and YENEEA. V trimming: 1 base; J trimming: 5 bases; junction bases outside the gene matches: 5. V and J are TRBV11-3 and TRBJ2-1, with 7 nucleotides matching TRBD2. The receptor comes from a human donor who received a liver transplant. The source material was CD4+ T cells from blood, sampled before liver transplant. CDR3 sequence reads: CASSLGGRGDNEQFF. The CDR3 nucleotides are TGTGCCAGCAGCTTAGGAGGTCGGGGGGACAATGAGCAGTTCTTC.